Listed below are T cell receptor beta chains from one sample, sequenced in a study of radiation and T cells in renal cell carcinoma. Repertoires were generated with immunoSEQ multiplex PCR, while TCRdb's copy carries only in-frame clones and drops some. The sample lists some 16,000 clones; more than 55% were seen once. The sequences come from tumor tissue, collected from a patient whose treatment was nephrectomy without radiotherapy. Receptors were obtained from a man in his forties or fifties with renal cell carcinoma. Both conserved end residues are part of each CDR3. The D gene is left open where the match is weak. Size tells how often a clone was seen (once, few, many) or the class of an expanded clone, and some rows leave it out.

TRBV2	TRBJ2-3	.	.	TGTGCCAGCAGTGAACAGGCAGGGGGAGGTGCAGATACGCAGTATTTT	CASSEQAGGGADTQYF
TRBV5-1	TRBJ1-4	.	many	TGCGCCAGCAGCTTGGAAGCTAATGAAAAACTGTTTTTT	CASSLEANEKLFF
TRBV2	TRBJ1-5	.	few	TGTGCCAGCAATAAGGGGGACAGCAATCAGCCCCAGCATTTT	CASNKGDSNQPQHF
TRBV9	TRBJ2-3	.	few	TGTGCCAGCAGCGTCATGGGGTTTAGCACAGATACGCAGTATTTT	CASSVMGFSTDTQYF
TRBV19	TRBJ1-6	.	.	TGTGCCAGTAGTTCCTCAGGGCTCTATTCACCCCTCCACTTT	CASSSSGLYSPLHF
TRBV10-1	TRBJ2-2	TRBD2	.	TGCGCCAGCAGCAGCGGGAGAAGTACCGGGGAGCTGTTTTTT	CASSSGRSTGELFF
TRBV5-1	TRBJ2-7	TRBD2	.	TGCGCCAGCAGCCCGGGACTAGCGGGAGCGTACGAGCAGTACTTC	CASSPGLAGAYEQYF
TRBV7-3	TRBJ2-3	TRBD2	.	TGTGCCAGCAGCCCTTCAGGGACTACCACAGATACGCAGTATTTT	CASSPSGTTTDTQYF
TRBV30	TRBJ2-7	.	.	TGTGCCTACTCAGGACAGGAGGGCGAGCAGTACTTC	CAYSGQEGEQYF
TRBV5-6	TRBJ2-1	TRBD2	.	TGTGCCAGCAGCTCAGGACTAGCGGGAAGGTTCGATGAGCAGTTCTTC	CASSSGLAGRFDEQFF
TRBV5-4	TRBJ2-3	.	.	TGTGCCAGCAGCTTGGGAGATACGCAGTATTTT	CASSLGDTQYF
TRBV7-9	TRBJ2-1	.	.	TGTGCCAGCAGCTTCGATACCGGGCGGACGGACTACAATGAGCAGTTCTTC	CASSFDTGRTDYNEQFF
TRBV5-4	TRBJ2-2	.	.	TGTGCCAGCAGCTCGTATGGGGGATCGAACACCGGGGAGCTGTTTTTT	CASSSYGGSNTGELFF
TRBV5-6	TRBJ1-1	TRBD1	.	TGTGCCAGCAGCTTTGGGCAGGGGGCGGCTTTCTTT	CASSFGQGAAFF
TRBV9	TRBJ1-1	.	many	TGTGCCAGCAGCGTAGAACCCTTGAACACTGAAGCTTTCTTT	CASSVEPLNTEAFF
TRBV7-9	TRBJ2-3	.	.	TGTGCCAGCAGCTCCACTAGCCGGGGCCCCACAGATACGCAGTATTTT	CASSSTSRGPTDTQYF
TRBV4-2	TRBJ2-3	.	.	TGTGCCAGCAGTCGAACCCCCCAGCGGGGCACAGATACGCAGTATTTT	CASSRTPQRGTDTQYF
TRBV29-1	TRBJ2-1	.	.	TGCAGCGTTGTCGGGCTATCGAGCTCCTACAATGAGCAGTTCTTC	CSVVGLSSSYNEQFF
TRBV15	TRBJ1-1	.	.	TGTGCCACCAGCGAAATAGGGTGGAACACTGAAGCTTTCTTT	CATSEIGWNTEAFF
TRBV7-2	TRBJ1-1	.	.	TGTGCCAGCAGCTTAGACGCAGGGTTGACTGAAGCTTTCTTT	CASSLDAGLTEAFF
TRBV19	TRBJ2-1	TRBD2	.	TGTGCCAGTAGTTATCCCGGGAGGGCCGGGGATGAGCAGTTCTTC	CASSYPGRAGDEQFF